The rows below give T cell receptor beta chains drawn from one sample of a study of blood T cell repertoires in COVID-19. This table comes from immunoSEQ multiplex PCR, and its TCRdb copy is limited to in-frame clones, with some not included. This sample has tens of thousands of clones, with around 85% found just once. Sequences were obtained from peripheral blood. Receptors were obtained from a human donor in a cohort sampled during active COVID-19. The conserved cysteine and the conserved F or W are not part of the CDR3 here.

v_call: TRBV29-1; cdr3_aa: SVSPWRRPDTQY
v_call: TRBV5-1; cdr3_aa: ASSSSFRGGLADTQY
v_call: TRBV5-1; cdr3_aa: ASSGGTHTDTQY
v_call: TRBV6-5; cdr3_aa: ASRITGDQETQY
v_call: TRBV30; cdr3_aa: AWSVQDTQY
v_call: TRBV6-6; cdr3_aa: ASSSGHTNEQF
v_call: TRBV29-1; cdr3_aa: SVGAGTGGLRELTLH
v_call: TRBV24-1; cdr3_aa: ATSEADTQY
v_call: TRBV29-1; cdr3_aa: SVVAGNTEAF
v_call: TRBV28; cdr3_aa: ASSPPGQGYSPLH
v_call: TRBV10-3; cdr3_aa: AISEGRELADTQY
v_call: TRBV18; cdr3_aa: ASSPRQGLQETQY
v_call: TRBV11-2; cdr3_aa: ASSSNMNTEAF
v_call: TRBV20-1; cdr3_aa: SASGGGGQDNSPLH
v_call: TRBV19; cdr3_aa: ASSYAGDSYEQY
v_call: TRBV13; cdr3_aa: ASSMDGGAPYEQY